This T cell receptor (beta chain) was captured in a study of blood T cell repertoires in COVID-19 (TCRdb year 2020). Some background on the complete study: The collaborator samples originated in the United States, Italy and Spain and spanned the acute and convalescent phases of COVID-19. The prospective study material was composed of cDNA or gDNA derived from T cells, B-cell-depleted T cells, or PBMCs. Subjects who had been exposed to COVID-19, were actively infected with it, or had recovered from it provided the deeply sampled blood TCRbeta repertoires that made up the dataset. The repertoires were released in a freely available public database intended as a resource for research on the immune response to SARS-CoV-2. Samples were obtained from the ongoing ImmuneRACE study (first 160 participants) and from 1,254 subjects provided by 6 global collaborators. A de-identified subject ID, COVID-19 status, age in years and sex were almost always included in the sample metadata. Where available, HLA class I and class II types were obtained from metadata supplied by the sample provider rather than from assay-based typing.

Counted from cysteine to phenylalanine, this CDR3 has 14 amino acids. Kept here is only the CDR3 DNA, which spans 42 bases and is read in frame from base 1. Sequences MNHEY (CDR1) and SMNVEV (CDR2) are obtained from the germline V gene (reference sequence). The germline ends are 12 bases apart after V is trimmed by 5 bases and J by 2 bases. Samples from volunteer blood donors who had recovered from COVID-19 were contributed by a second Seattle source. The collaborating institutions used their own protocols to collect whole blood in K2EDTA tubes. Collaborator samples were shipped for TCRbeta analysis as frozen whole blood, isolated PBMCs, or DNA extracted from either sample type. On the study overall, not on this receptor specifically: The amount of clinical and demographic metadata varied by source and participant and was provided uncurated.

Points on this clone: What this receptor recognizes is not known. Base qualities were left out, and no much larger clone turns up one base away.

The immunoSEQ Assay, a bias-controlled multiplex PCR, was used to amplify TCRbeta CDR3 regions from genomic DNA. On the authors' methods: The number of nucleated cells in each sample was estimated by amplification of reference gene primers within the assay. To quantify the absolute abundance of each unique TCRbeta CDR3 rearrangement, sequence reads were collapsed and filtered. For each sample, productive Simpson clonality was calculated by taking the square root of Simpson's diversity index across productive rearrangements. Entries here come from immuneACCESS through TCRdb and include only in-frame sequences with V and J called. Some clones fail to appear in such tables; in the studies checked, an unresolved V gene covers under half of the shortfall, and the cause of the remainder is unknown. That table gives V, J and clone size, and the DNA gave D and trimming. The sample profile shows 250,000 to 350,000 clones; around 87% of them were found once. Clones ranked in the top ten supply about 7.8% of the sample.

The V gene is TRBV27 and the J gene is TRBJ1-1; the D segment cannot be called with confidence. Sequencing used peripheral blood. The source is a woman aged 50 to 65 who had recovered from COVID-19. The CDR3 region reads CASSARVANTEAFF. The DNA reads as follows: TGTGCCAGCAGTGCGAGGGTAGCCAACACTGAAGCTTTCTTT.